What follows describes a single TCR beta chain. The sample is drawn from a study of blood T cell repertoires in COVID-19. Study-level information: Samples representing acute and convalescent COVID-19 were sourced from the United States, Italy and Spain. In each case, the material was cDNA or gDNA derived from T cells, B-cell-depleted T cells, or PBMCs.

Original methodology: Nucleated cell counts were estimated from reference gene primer amplification. Some clones are missing from TCRdb's copy, which holds only in-frame ones; the method was immunoSEQ multiplex PCR. Clonal size and the V and J genes are those of that table, whereas D and trimming came from the DNA. The sample holds approximately 260,000 clones, 80% to 90% seen once. The J segment lost 5 bases and the V segment lost 4 bases, leaving 13 bases of the junction unmatched. Germline-derived CDR1 and CDR2 are SGHRS and YFSETQ. The length of the CDR3 is 17 residues. This clonotype was sampled from a woman aged 70-85 years with acute or convalescent COVID-19. Source material: peripheral blood. V and J are TRBV5-1 and TRBJ2-2, with 8 bases fitting TRBD2. The CDR3 nucleotides read TGCGCCAGCAGCCGATGGCAGCGGGGGAGCAAAACCGGGGAGCTGTTTTTT. It is translated as CASSRWQRGSKTGELFF. Supplemented by reference TRBV5-1 and TRBJ2-2, the full variable domain reads KAGVTQTPRYLIKTRGQQVTLSCSPISGHRSVSWYQQTPGQGLQFLFEYFSETQRNKGNFPGRFSGRQFSNSRSEMNVSTLELGDSALYLCASSRWQRGSKTGELFFGEGSRLTVL.